This T cell receptor beta chain was identified during a study of cytomegalovirus exposure and HLA in healthy donors. Study-wide results and caveats: Among TCR beta chains of equal frequency, HLA-associated ones were more clonally expanded in a later analysis. Earlier analysis yielded a pattern in which most TCR beta V segments were productive about 87% or about 30% of the time.

Trimming removed 0 bases at V and 4 bases at J, with 13 bases between. There are 16 residues in the CDR3. The germline V gene has CDR1 SGHRS and CDR2 YFSETQ. Regarding this clone: Its cognate antigen is unknown.

The primer mix had 60 Vbeta and 13 Jbeta primers. The method was immunoSEQ multiplex PCR; TCRdb's version includes in-frame clones alone and lacks a portion of them. The sample contains about 130,000 clones, over 70% of which appear only once. This chain connects TRBV5-1 to TRBJ1-4; a possible D gene is TRBD1 (5 bases). The sample consisted of PBMCs. The sequence was obtained from a man aged 35 to 55 in good health and CMV-seropositive. The CDR3 region is CASSLGPGGGNEKLFF. CDR3 sequence (DNA): TGCGCCAGCAGCTTGGGCCCCGGGGGAGGTAATGAAAAACTGTTTTTT.